These 31 T cell receptor beta chains share one sample of origin, sequenced in a study of cytomegalovirus exposure and HLA in healthy donors. Primers for the PCR totalled 60 Vbeta and 13 Jbeta. Assay used: immunoSEQ multiplex PCR; TCRdb lists only in-frame clones, some missing. The repertoire holds approximately 190,000 clones, with more than 75% as singletons. The specimen sequenced was PBMCs. These receptors all come from a woman under 30 in good health and CMV-seronegative.

The J gene is TRBJ1-5, the V gene TRBV5-5, with 7 nucleotides matching TRBD1. In germline, CDR1 is SGHKS, CDR2 YYEKEE (reference sequence). This CDR3 is built from 16 residues. The V segment lost 0 bases and the J segment 5 bases; nucleotides outside the gene matches: 8. The CDR3 loop reads CASSLGGGTEYQPQHF. The CDR3 nucleotides read TGTGCCAGCAGCTTGGGGGGCGGGACAGAATATCAGCCCCAGCATTTT.

This chain links TRBV10-3 with TRBJ2-7; D unresolved. V lost 8 bases and J 0 bases, leaving 11 bases between the germline ends. The CDR3 length is 13 residues. Germline V gives CDR1 ENHRY, CDR2 SYGVKD. CDR3 sequence (DNA): TGTGCCATCGCGGAACTGAGCTCCTACGAGCAGTACTTC. It encodes CAIAELSSYEQYF.

The CDR3 region has the DNA TGTGCCAGCAGGGGATACAGGAGTCCCTTGGGCGAGCAGTACTTC. Translating gives CASRGYRSPLGEQYF. V gene TRBV7-9 combines with J gene TRBJ2-7, with D maybe TRBD1 (5 bases). With 6 bases removed from V and 6 bases from J, the gap between germline ends came to 21 bases. The CDR3 has 15 residues. Germline-derived CDR1 and CDR2 are SEHNR and FQNEAQ (reference sequence).

The chain links TRBV7-6 to TRBJ2-1, with D possibly being TRBD1 (6 bases). Germline V lookup: CDR1 SGHVS, CDR2 FNYEAQ. Trimming shortened V by 3 bases and J by 9 bases, and 15 bases separated the two germline ends. There are 14 residues in the CDR3. CDR3 amino acids: CASSFGGGLGEQFF. The CDR3 DNA reads as TGTGCCAGCAGCTTCGGTGGGGGCCTCGGTGAGCAGTTCTTC.

The table lists this clone with a count of one. This CDR3 reads CASSLDQGANEKLFF. The CDR3 nucleotides are TGTGCCAGCAGCTTAGATCAGGGGGCTAATGAAAAACTGTTTTTT. The chain couples TRBV7-9 to TRBJ1-4; 7 bases align to TRBD1. The V gene's germline CDR1 is SEHNR and CDR2 FQNEAQ (reference sequence). CDR3 length equals 15 residues. J lost 3 bases, V lost 1 base, and 2 bases had no gene match.

This clone was found once. The CDR3 reads CASSPGTSGSDEQFF. The CDR3 region has the DNA TGTGCCAGCAGTCCCGGGACTAGCGGGAGTGATGAGCAGTTCTTC. This chain links TRBV27 with TRBJ2-1; 14 nucleotides align to TRBD2. The V gene's germline CDR1 is MNHEY and CDR2 SMNVEV (reference sequence). V shed 5 bases and J 8 bases; nucleotides not matched to a gene: 5. CDR3 length equals 15 residues.

This chain connects TRBV6-1 to TRBJ2-3; D not resolved. Germline CDR1 is MNHNS and CDR2 is SASEGT. V was shortened by 7 bases and J by 2 bases, with 13 bases between the two germline ends. This CDR3 has 14 residues. CDR3 protein: CASTEELTTDTQYF. The CDR3 DNA reads as TGTGCCAGCACCGAAGAACTAACCACAGATACGCAGTATTTT.

This clone turned up a few times. Other DNA sequences in this sample translate to the same CDR3. The chain combines TRBV5-1 with TRBJ2-7; 13 nucleotides align to TRBD2. V dropped 4 bases and J dropped 3; count of bases not matched to a gene: 4. There are 15 residues in the CDR3. CDR1 is SGHRS and CDR2 is YFSETQ in the germline V gene. The CDR3 bases are TGCGCCAGCAGCCTCGGGACTAGCGGGGACTACGAGCAGTACTTC. Its translation: CASSLGTSGDYEQYF.

The chain carries TRBV7-8 and TRBJ1-5; possible D gene TRBD1, 5 bases. This CDR3 is 13 amino acids long. Trimming took off 1 base at V and 6 bases at J, with 7 bases between the two ends. Germline V gene sequence: CDR1 SGHVS, CDR2 FQNEAQ. The CDR3 sequence: CASSLGQTQPQHF. Written as DNA, the CDR3 is TGTGCCAGCAGCTTAGGACAGACTCAGCCCCAGCATTTT.

The gene calls are TRBV5-1 and TRBJ1-6, with a weak D call TRBD1 (5 bases). Deletions cut 2 bases from V and 9 bases from J, with 15 bases between. Germline values: CDR1 SGHRS, CDR2 YFSETQ. The CDR3 has 15 amino acids. CDR3 nucleotides: TGCGCCAGCAGCTTCGGGGGGTACGGGGGTTCACCCCTCCACTTT. Its protein product is CASSFGGYGGSPLHF.

V gene TRBV19 combines with J gene TRBJ2-1; D is possibly TRBD2 (7 bases). CDR3 length: 16 residues. Trimming removed 6 bases at V and 10 bases at J, with 25 bases between. From germline, CDR1 is LNHDA and CDR2 SQIVND (reference sequence). The CDR3 here is CASSFIRGEGSNEQFF. The CDR3, as DNA: TGTGCCAGTAGCTTCATTAGGGGGGAGGGCTCCAACGAGCAGTTCTTC.

V and J are TRBV29-1 and TRBJ2-5, with D possibly being TRBD2 (5 bases). Near its end, the DNA agrees better with TRBJ2-7, so the J call may be wrong. Germline values: CDR1 SQVTM, CDR2 ANQGSEA. This CDR3 has 13 residues. CDR3 loop: CSVRTGTFYEQYF. The CDR3 DNA follows: TGCAGCGTCAGGACGGGAACCTTCTACGAGCAGTACTTC.

The count of this clone is one. CDR3 loop: CASSPRDTGSFGNTIYF. The CDR3 DNA is TGTGCCAGCAGTCCCCGGGACACCGGTAGCTTCGGAAACACCATATATTTT. This chain connects TRBV27 to TRBJ1-3, with D maybe TRBD1 (6 bases). This CDR3 region has 17 residues. Looked up from germline, CDR1 is MNHEY and CDR2 is SMNVEV (reference sequence). V shed 5 bases and J shed 4 bases, with 21 bases lying between them.

This chain connects TRBV5-1 to TRBJ2-1; 7 bases are a match to TRBD1. V was pared by 4 bases and J by 0 bases, with 4 bases of the junction left unmatched. Germline V gene lookup returns CDR1 SGHRS and CDR2 YFSETQ. The CDR3 extends over 15 amino acids. The CDR3 sequence is CASSLGQTSYNEQFF. CDR3 in DNA: TGCGCCAGCAGCCTGGGACAGACCTCCTACAATGAGCAGTTCTTC.

The chain uses TRBV18 and TRBJ2-2; 14 bases fit TRBD2. V lost 1 base, J lost 3 bases, and 4 bases stayed unmatched. The V gene's germline CDR1 is KGHSH and CDR2 LQKENI. The CDR3 is made up of 18 amino acids. CDR3 DNA sequence: TGTGCCAGCTCACCACGACTAGCGGGGGGGCCGGACACCGGGGAGCTGTTTTTT. It is translated as CASSPRLAGGPDTGELFF.

The chain uses TRBV19 and TRBJ2-2; D is unclear. The V gene lost 6 bases and the J gene lost 4 bases, with 6 bases spanning the gap. Per the germline V gene, CDR1 is LNHDA and CDR2 is SQIVND (reference sequence). The length of the CDR3 is 12 residues. The CDR3 loop reads CASSFRTGELFF. The CDR3 DNA reads as TGTGCCAGTAGCTTCCGCACCGGGGAGCTGTTTTTT.

The V call is TRBV15, the J call TRBJ2-2; D is perhaps TRBD2 (5 bases). This CDR3 contains 15 residues. From germline, CDR1 is LNHNV and CDR2 YYDKDF (reference sequence). Trimming cost V 6 bases and J 2 bases, with 13 bases left between them. The CDR3 DNA sequence: TGTGCCACCAGGGAAGAGGGAGCAAACACCGGGGAGCTGTTTTTT. Translating it yields CATREEGANTGELFF.

Concerning this clone itself: This sample includes further DNA sequences coding for the same CDR3. The chain employs TRBV4-2 and TRBJ2-7; perhaps TRBD1 as D (5 bases). Per germline, CDR1 LGHNA and CDR2 YNFKEQ. V was trimmed by 0 bases and J by 0 bases, leaving 6 bases between them. The CDR3 consists of 14 residues. The CDR3 reads CASSQEGASYEQYF. The DNA for the CDR3 is TGTGCCAGCAGCCAAGAAGGGGCCTCCTACGAGCAGTACTTC.

There are a few counts of this clone. The rearrangement links TRBV6-5 to TRBJ1-2, with a weak D call TRBD1 (5 bases). Trimming cost V 10 bases and J 4 bases, with 10 bases left between them. This CDR3 has 11 residues. Germline assignment: CDR1 MNHEY and CDR2 SVGAGI. CDR3 DNA: TGTGCCATCAAGACAGCCTATGGCTACACCTTC. This codes for CAIKTAYGYTF.

The rearrangement uses TRBV7-6 and TRBJ2-5; possible D gene TRBD2, 6 bases. Germline CDR1 is SGHVS and CDR2 is FNYEAQ. Between the trimmed V and J ends, which lost 3 bases and 5 bases, there was a span of 16 bases. The CDR3 consists of 15 residues. The CDR3 nucleotides read TGTGCCAGCAGCTTCGGACGGGAGCATGAGGAGACCCAGTACTTC. Amino acids: CASSFGREHEETQYF.

The CDR3 spells CASSIRQGATEAFF. For the CDR3, the DNA is TGTGCCAGTAGTATCCGGCAGGGCGCCACTGAAGCTTTCTTT. V is TRBV19 and J is TRBJ1-1; possibly TRBD1 for D (5 bases). CDR1 and CDR2 (germline): LNHDA, SQIVND (reference sequence). Trimming removed 3 bases at V and 4 bases at J, with 12 bases between. The CDR3 covers 14 residues.

This clone was observed a single time. The chain carries TRBV25-1 and TRBJ1-4; possibly TRBD1 for D (5 bases). The ends were cut back, 1 base at V and 5 bases at J, with 11 bases in the middle. This CDR3 is 15 amino acids long. The germline V gene encodes CDR1 MGHDK and CDR2 SYGVNS. The CDR3 protein is CASSEWVAGNEKLFF. The CDR3 DNA reads TGTGCCAGCAGTGAATGGGTTGCAGGGAATGAAAAACTGTTTTTT. Based on the CDR3 plus reference TRBV25-1 and TRBJ1-4, the full variable domain is EADIYQTPRYLVIGTGKKITLECSQTMGHDKMYWYQQDPGMELHLIHYSYGVNSTEKGDLSSESTVSRIRTEHFPLTLESARPSHTSQYLCASSEWVAGNEKLFFGSGTQLSVL.

This clone was observed a few times. This rearrangement joins TRBV14 to TRBJ1-1, with 7 bases fitting TRBD1. Trimming cost V 3 bases and J 14 bases; bases outside gene matches: 12. The CDR3 runs 13 residues. The germline gives CDR1 SGHDN, CDR2 FVKESK. The CDR3 region has the DNA TGTGCCAGCAGCCAGGGGACAGCCTCCACGACCTTCTTT. Its protein is CASSQGTASTTFF.

The gene calls are TRBV5-1 and TRBJ2-1, with 7 bases lining up with TRBD1. CDR1 is SGHRS, CDR2 YFSETQ, per germline. The CDR3 is made up of 15 amino acids. Trimming removed 4 bases from V and 1 base from J; junction bases left unmatched: 5. The CDR3 loop is CASSETGVSYNEQFF. The CDR3 DNA follows: TGCGCCAGCAGCGAAACAGGGGTTTCCTACAATGAGCAGTTCTTC.

V is TRBV6-5 and J is TRBJ2-2; TRBD1 matches at 9 bases. Germline V gene sequence: CDR1 MNHEY, CDR2 SVGAGI. V was pared by 7 bases and J by 5 bases, with 5 bases of the junction left unmatched. This CDR3 has 14 residues. CDR3 sequence reads: CASTNGQGTGELFF. For the CDR3, the DNA is TGTGCCAGCACTAACGGACAGGGGACCGGGGAGCTGTTTTTT.

The rearrangement uses TRBV2 and TRBJ2-5; tentative D call: TRBD1 (6 bases). This CDR3 region has 18 residues. Trimming took off 5 bases at V and 4 bases at J, with 26 bases between the two ends. Germline V gives CDR1 SNHLY, CDR2 FYNNEI. The CDR3 sequence is CASSQPPQGKNGGETQYF. CDR3 DNA sequence: TGTGCCAGCAGTCAACCTCCTCAGGGGAAGAATGGTGGAGAGACCCAGTACTTC.

V gene TRBV25-1 combines with J gene TRBJ2-3; D is possibly TRBD1 (6 bases). Germline CDR1 and CDR2: MGHDK and SYGVNS. V was clipped by 8 bases and J by 2 bases, with 8 bases between them. The CDR3 totals 12 residues. The CDR3, as DNA: TGTGCCAGCGGGGGCCTCACAGATACGCAGTATTTT. The encoded protein is CASGGLTDTQYF.

This clone turned up a few times. The chain carries TRBV9 and TRBJ2-1, with D tentatively TRBD2 (5 bases). The germline gives CDR1 SGDLS, CDR2 YYNGEE. The CDR3 loop spans 15 amino acids. V dropped 0 bases and J dropped 3 bases, with 10 bases sitting between them. This CDR3 is CASSVELEGYNEQFF. The CDR3 DNA reads as TGTGCCAGCAGCGTAGAACTAGAGGGCTACAATGAGCAGTTCTTC.

This clone was detected only a few times. CDR3 DNA: TGTGCCAGCAGCTTGAGACGGGTAGATACGCAGTATTTT. This translates into CASSLRRVDTQYF. V usage is TRBV5-5 and J usage is TRBJ2-3; D ambiguous. The germline CDR1 and CDR2 sequences are SGHKS and YYEKEE (reference sequence). V was cut by 1 base and J by 5 bases, with 8 bases left in between. The length of the CDR3 is 13 residues. The whole variable domain, remainder taken from reference TRBV5-5 and TRBJ2-3, is DAGVTQSPTHLIKTRGQQVTLRCSPISGHKSVSWYQQVLGQGPQFIFQYYEKEERGRGNFPDRFSARQFPNYSSELNVNALLLGDSALYLCASSLRRVDTQYFGPGTRLTVL.

The rearrangement links TRBV5-1 to TRBJ2-5, with D possibly matching TRBD1 (6 bases). The ends were cut back, 3 bases at V and 5 bases at J, with 14 bases in the middle. CDR1 is SGHRS, CDR2 YFSETQ, per germline. The CDR3 spans 14 residues. This CDR3 is CASSSSGAGETQYF. The DNA for the CDR3 is TGCGCCAGCAGCTCTTCAGGGGCCGGTGAGACCCAGTACTTC.

The chain recombines TRBV2 with TRBJ1-5; TRBD1 is a possible D gene (6 bases). The V end lost 5 bases, the J end lost 2 bases, and 19 bases lay between the germline ends. Germline CDR1 is SNHLY and CDR2 is FYNNEI. This CDR3 has 17 residues. The CDR3 bases are TGTGCCAGCAGTCCCAGAGACAGGCCGAGGGGCAATCAGCCCCAGCATTTT. Its translation is CASSPRDRPRGNQPQHF.